The clone carrying this TCR beta chain has a single count. As yet, its antigen is unknown. The protocol was immunoSEQ multiplex PCR, while the TCRdb copy is restricted to in-frame clones and leaves out a portion. Counted here are more than 30,000 clones, roughly 90% occurring once; the ten biggest clones make up about a sixth. Lymphocytes (intraepithelial and lamina propria) were released by processing the graft tissue. Looked up from germline, CDR1 is SEHNR and CDR2 is FQNEAQ (reference sequence). The CDR3 is made up of 17 amino acids. V dropped 8 bases and J dropped 0 bases, with 20 bases sitting between them. This record belongs to a study of graft-versus-host responses after intestinal transplantation. Study-level information: Each patient got anti-thymocyte globulin induction, then tacrolimus and steroids for around three years.

Study findings and constraints: GvH clones turned up in recipient marrow; some had shown up first in ileum or blood.

This sample comprised ileum tissue, obtained around seven months after intestinal transplant. The clonotype was recovered from a human patient who received an intestinal transplant, so some T cells may come from the graft donor. The chain employs TRBV7-9 and TRBJ2-4, with D possibly matching TRBD1 (6 bases). The CDR3 DNA is TGTGCCAGCGCCGGTACAGGGATATCACTAGCCAAAAACATTCAGTACTTC. Translated: CASAGTGISLAKNIQYF.